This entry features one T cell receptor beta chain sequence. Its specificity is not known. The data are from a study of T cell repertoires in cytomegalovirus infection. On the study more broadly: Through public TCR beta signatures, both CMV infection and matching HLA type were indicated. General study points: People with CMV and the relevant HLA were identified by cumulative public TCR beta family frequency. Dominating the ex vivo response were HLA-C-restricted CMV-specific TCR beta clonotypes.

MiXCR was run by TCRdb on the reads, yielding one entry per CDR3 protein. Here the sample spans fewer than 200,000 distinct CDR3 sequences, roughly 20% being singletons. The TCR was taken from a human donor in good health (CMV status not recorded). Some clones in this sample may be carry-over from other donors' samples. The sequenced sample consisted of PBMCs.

The CDR3 loop is CASSLRGRISTEAFF. In DNA form, the CDR3 reads TGTGCCAGCAGTTTAAGGGGGCGTATCAGCACTGAAGCTTTCTTT. The gene calls are TRBV12-3 or TRBV12-4 and TRBJ1-1; 7 bases agree with TRBD1. Losses at the gene ends were 2 bases for V and 4 bases for J; bases not matched to a gene: 7. This CDR3 comprises 15 residues.